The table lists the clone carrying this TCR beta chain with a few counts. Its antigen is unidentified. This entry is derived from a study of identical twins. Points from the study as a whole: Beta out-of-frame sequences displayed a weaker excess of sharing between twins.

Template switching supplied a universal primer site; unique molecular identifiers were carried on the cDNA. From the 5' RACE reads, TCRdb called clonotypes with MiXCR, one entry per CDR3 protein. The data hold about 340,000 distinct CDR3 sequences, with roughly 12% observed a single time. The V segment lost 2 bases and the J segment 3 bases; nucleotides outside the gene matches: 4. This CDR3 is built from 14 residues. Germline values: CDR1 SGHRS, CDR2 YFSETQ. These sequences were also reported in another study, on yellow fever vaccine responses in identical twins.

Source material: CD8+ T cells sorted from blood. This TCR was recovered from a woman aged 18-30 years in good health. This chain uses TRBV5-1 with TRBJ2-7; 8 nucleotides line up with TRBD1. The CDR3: CASSFDRGFYEQYF. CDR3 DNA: TGCGCCAGCAGCTTCGACAGGGGTTTCTACGAGCAGTACTTC.